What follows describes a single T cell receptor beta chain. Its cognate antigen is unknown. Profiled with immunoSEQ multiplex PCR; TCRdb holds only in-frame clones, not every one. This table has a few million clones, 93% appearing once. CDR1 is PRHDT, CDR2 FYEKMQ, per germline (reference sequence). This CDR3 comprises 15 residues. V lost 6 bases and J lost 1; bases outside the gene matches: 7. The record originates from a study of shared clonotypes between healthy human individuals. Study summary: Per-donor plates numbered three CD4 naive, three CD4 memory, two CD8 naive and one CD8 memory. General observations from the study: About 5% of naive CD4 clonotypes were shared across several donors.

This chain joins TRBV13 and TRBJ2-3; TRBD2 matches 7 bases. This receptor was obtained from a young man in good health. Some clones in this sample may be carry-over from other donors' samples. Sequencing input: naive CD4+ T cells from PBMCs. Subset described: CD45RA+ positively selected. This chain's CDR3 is CASSVGAGGTDTQYF. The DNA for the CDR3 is TGTGCCAGCAGTGTCGGCGCGGGAGGCACAGATACGCAGTATTTT.